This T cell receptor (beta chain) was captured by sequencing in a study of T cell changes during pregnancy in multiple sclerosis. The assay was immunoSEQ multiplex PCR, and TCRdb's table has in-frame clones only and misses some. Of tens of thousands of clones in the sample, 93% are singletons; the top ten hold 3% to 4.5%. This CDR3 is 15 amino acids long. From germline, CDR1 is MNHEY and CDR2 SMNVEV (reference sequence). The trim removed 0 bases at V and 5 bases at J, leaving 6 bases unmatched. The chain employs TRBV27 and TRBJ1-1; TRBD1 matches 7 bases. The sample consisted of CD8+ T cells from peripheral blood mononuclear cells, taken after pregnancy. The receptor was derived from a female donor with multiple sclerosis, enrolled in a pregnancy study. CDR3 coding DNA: TGTGCCAGCAGTTTATCCCGACAGGGCGGAACTGAAGCTTTCTTT. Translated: CASSLSRQGGTEAFF.